These 5 T cell receptor beta chains originate from one sample sequenced in a study of blood T cell repertoires in COVID-19. Assay used: immunoSEQ multiplex PCR; TCRdb lists only in-frame clones, some missing. The sample records fewer than 50,000 clones, around 83% being singletons. The sequencing sample was made of peripheral blood. All receptors come from a woman at least 80 years old with active or convalescent COVID-19.

The chain links TRBV2 to TRBJ2-7; a weak D match, TRBD2 (5 bases). Germline CDR1 and CDR2: SNHLY and FYNNEI. The CDR3 has 16 residues. The germline V and J ends were trimmed by 5 bases and 2 bases, with 19 bases remaining between them. In DNA form, the CDR3 reads TGTGCCAGCAGTCTTTCCGGGGTCCCGAAGGCCTACGAGCAGTACTTC. It yields the protein CASSLSGVPKAYEQYF.

The V call is TRBV5-4, the J call TRBJ2-5; D is ambiguous. Trimming shortened V by 1 base and J by 3 bases, and 7 bases separated the two germline ends. CDR3 length: 13 residues. CDR1 is SGHNT and CDR2 is YYREEE in the germline V gene (reference sequence). CDR3: CASSLFSEETQYF. The CDR3 DNA reads TGTGCCAGCAGCTTGTTCAGCGAAGAGACCCAGTACTTC.

This clone showed up just once. One junction end does not reproduce the germline sequence, and a read error may be involved. V and J are TRBV25-1 and TRBJ1-4; possibly TRBD1 for D (5 bases). Germline V CDR1 and CDR2: MGHDK, SYGVNS. The CDR3 totals 14 residues. The CDR3 spells CAGRGNLTKEKLFF. Here the CDR3 DNA reads TGCGCGGGGCGGGGAAACCTGACTAAGGAAAAACTGTTTTTT.

The V gene is TRBV28, the J gene TRBJ1-4, with 8 bases aligning to TRBD1. Germline CDR1 MDHEN, CDR2 SYDVKM. The V and J ends lost 5 bases and 7 bases, in that order; junction bases with no gene match: 9. The CDR3 has 15 residues. The DNA of the CDR3 is TGTGCCAGCAGTCAGCCAGCAGGGGGCTTTGAAAAACTGTTTTTT. This sequence encodes CASSQPAGGFEKLFF.

This clone appeared once. The rearrangement joins TRBV5-1 to TRBJ1-1; TRBD1 matches 9 bases. The CDR3 consists of 16 residues. Germline assignment: CDR1 SGHRS and CDR2 YFSETQ. After removal of 4 bases from V and 3 bases from J, the junction contained 10 bases not matched to a gene. The CDR3: CASSLRQGGSHTEAFF. The CDR3 bases are TGCGCCAGCAGCCTCCGACAGGGGGGATCTCACACTGAAGCTTTCTTT.